The clone carrying this T cell receptor beta chain has more than one count but fewer than ten. Germline is not matched at one junction end, which may reflect a read error. These data come from a study of patients and donors after allogeneic stem cell transplantation. TCRdb reanalysed the RT-PCR reads using MiXCR and keeps one entry per CDR3 protein. The sample shows about a million distinct CDR3 sequences, 18% of them seen only once. The CDR3 is 12 residues long. Germline assignment: CDR1 SNHLY and CDR2 FYNNEI. The rearrangement uses TRBV2 and TRBJ2-1, with D unresolved. The sequencing input was blood, either unsorted or a sorted T cell fraction (not recorded which). The receptor comes from a human donor who was either an allogeneic HSCT recipient or a stem cell or donor lymphocyte infusion donor (not recorded which). It is not recorded whose cells these are; they may come from a transplant donor. The CDR3 reads CASREVGNEQFF. The DNA for the CDR3 is TGTGCCAGCCGTGAGGTAGGGAATGAGCAGTTCTTC.